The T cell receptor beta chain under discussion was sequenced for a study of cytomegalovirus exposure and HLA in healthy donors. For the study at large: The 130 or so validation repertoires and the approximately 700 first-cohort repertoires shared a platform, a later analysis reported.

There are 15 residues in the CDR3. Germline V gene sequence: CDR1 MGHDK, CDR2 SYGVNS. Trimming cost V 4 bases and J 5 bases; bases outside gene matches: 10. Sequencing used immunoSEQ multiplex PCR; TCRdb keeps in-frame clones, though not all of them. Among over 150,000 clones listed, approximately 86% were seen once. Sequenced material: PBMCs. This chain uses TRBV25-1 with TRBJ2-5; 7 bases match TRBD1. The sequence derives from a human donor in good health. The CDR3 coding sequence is TGTGCCAGCAGTGCCATACAGGGGTATGGCGAGACCCAGTACTTC. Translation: CASSAIQGYGETQYF.